This TCR beta chain was retrieved from a study of hypomethylating agent response in myelodysplastic syndrome. Profiled with immunoSEQ multiplex PCR; TCRdb holds only in-frame clones, not every one. The repertoire holds 2,800 or so clones, with more than 70% as singletons. Concerning this clone itself: Its matching antigen is unknown.

Notes on the study in general: Non-responders showed more contracted clonotypes post-treatment, while responders showed more novel ones.

Material: bone marrow, obtained before or after starting hypomethylating agent treatment for myelodysplastic syndrome (not recorded which). The TCR sequence derives from a human donor with myelodysplastic syndrome.

The CDR3 loop is CASSQGDQGIRGYTF. CDR3 coding DNA: TGTGCCAGCAGCCAAGGGGACCAGGGAATCCGTGGCTACACCTTC. The chain links TRBV4-2 to TRBJ1-2; D may be TRBD1 (5 bases). Trimming cost V 1 base and J 7 bases, with 16 bases left between them. CDR1 and CDR2 from the germline V gene are LGHNA and YNFKEQ. The CDR3 contains 15 residues.